The entry below describes one T cell receptor beta chain. Its antigen is unidentified. Each CDR3 protein gets one entry after TCRdb re-called the reads with MiXCR. The table lists hundreds of thousands of distinct CDR3 sequences, roughly 33% of them singletons, with roughly an eighth in the top ten. This record belongs to a study of T cell repertoires in cytomegalovirus infection. Study in general: Recently described HLA-C-restricted plus well-studied HLA-B-restricted CMV epitopes were used. TCR beta signatures that were public indicated CMV infection and matching HLA type. Study-level points and caveats: Dominant in the ex vivo response were TCR beta clonotypes restricted by HLA-C and specific for CMV. Individuals carrying CMV plus the relevant HLA were identified by cumulative frequency of public TCR beta families.

Germline assignment: CDR1 DFQATT and CDR2 SNEGSKA (reference sequence). The CDR3 extends over 15 amino acids. Trimming cost V 1 base and J 0 bases; bases outside gene matches: 6. The TCR sequence derives from a human donor in good health (CMV status not recorded). Some clones in this sample may be carry-over from other donors' samples. The sequencing used cultured CD8+ T cells from PBMCs, collected from culture after CMV antigen stimulation. V is TRBV20-1 and J is TRBJ2-7; TRBD2 agrees at 7 bases. The CDR3 DNA follows: TGCAGTGCTAGAGGATCTAGCGGTAGCTCCTACGAGCAGTACTTC. As protein: CSARGSSGSSYEQYF.